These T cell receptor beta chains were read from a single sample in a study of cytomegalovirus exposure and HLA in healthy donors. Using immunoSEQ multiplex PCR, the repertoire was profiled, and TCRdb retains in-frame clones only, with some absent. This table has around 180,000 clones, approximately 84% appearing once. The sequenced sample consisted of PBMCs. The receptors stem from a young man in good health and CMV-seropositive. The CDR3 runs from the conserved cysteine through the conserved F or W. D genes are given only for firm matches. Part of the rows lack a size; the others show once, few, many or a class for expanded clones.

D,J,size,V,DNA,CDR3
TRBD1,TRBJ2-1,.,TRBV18,TGTGCCAGCTCAGCACGACAGGGTTCGAATGAGCAGTTCTTC,CASSARQGSNEQFF
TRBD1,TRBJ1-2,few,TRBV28,TGTGCCAGCAGTTCAGGGACAGGAGGCTACACCTTC,CASSSGTGGYTF
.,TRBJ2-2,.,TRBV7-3,TGTGCCAGCAGCTCCTCCAGAGGGTCCGCCCCCGGGGAGCTGTTTTTT,CASSSSRGSAPGELFF
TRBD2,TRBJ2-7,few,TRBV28,TGTGCCAGCACCCCCGGGACTAGCAACTACGAGCAGTACTTC,CASTPGTSNYEQYF
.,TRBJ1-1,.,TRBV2,TGTGCCAGCAGTGCATCCGGGAACACTGAAGCTTTCTTT,CASSASGNTEAFF
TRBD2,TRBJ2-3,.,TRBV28,TGTGCCAGCAGTTTATACAGGACTAGCGGGATCGGCTTTTATAGCACAGATACGCAGTATTTT,CASSLYRTSGIGFYSTDTQYF
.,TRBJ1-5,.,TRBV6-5,TGTGCCAGCAGTTACACGGCAGGGAAGCAGCCCCAGCATTTT,CASSYTAGKQPQHF
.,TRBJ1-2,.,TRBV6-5,TGTGCCAGCAGGGCACCAGGGTACTATGGCTACACCTTC,CASRAPGYYGYTF
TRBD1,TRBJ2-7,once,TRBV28,TGTGCCAGCAGTTTCCCCGGACAGGTCTCCTACGAGCAGTACTTC,CASSFPGQVSYEQYF
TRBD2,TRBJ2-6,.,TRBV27,TGTGCCAGCAGTTCCCCATTTTTCAGCGGGGTTGATGGGGCCAACGTCCTGACTTTC,CASSSPFFSGVDGANVLTF
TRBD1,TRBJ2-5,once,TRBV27,TGTGCCAGCGGATCCATCAGTTTCAGTCGACAGGGGGCAATGGAGACCCAGTACTTC,CASGSISFSRQGAMETQYF
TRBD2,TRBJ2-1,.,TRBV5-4,TGTGCCAGCAGGAACGGGACTAGCGGTTACAATGAGCAGTTCTTC,CASRNGTSGYNEQFF
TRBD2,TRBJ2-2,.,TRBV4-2,TGTGCCAGCAGCCCCAAGACTGGAGCGGGAGCTCTCAACACCGGGGAGCTGTTTTTT,CASSPKTGAGALNTGELFF
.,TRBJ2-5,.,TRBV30,TGTGCCTGGAGTGTAGACAGCCAAGAGACCCAGTACTTC,CAWSVDSQETQYF
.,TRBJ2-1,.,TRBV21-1,TGTGCCAGCAGCAAGACTAGCGGGAGGAATGAGCAGTTCTTC,CASSKTSGRNEQFF
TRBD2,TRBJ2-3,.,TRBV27,TGTGCCAGCAGGCTCGCGGGAGGGCCTCCAGATACGCAGTATTTT,CASRLAGGPPDTQYF
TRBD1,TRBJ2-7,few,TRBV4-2,TGTGCCAGCAGCCCCGACAGGGGGAACGAGCAGTACTTC,CASSPDRGNEQYF
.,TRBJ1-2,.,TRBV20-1,TGCAGTGACCAGGCCGCCCATGGCTACACCTTC,CSDQAAHGYTF
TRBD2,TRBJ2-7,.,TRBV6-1,TGTGCCAGCAGTGAATGGGTAGCGGGATCCTACGAGCAGTACTTC,CASSEWVAGSYEQYF
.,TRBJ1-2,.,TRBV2,TGTGCCAGCAGTGAAGCGCTAGAAGGGGTGGATGGCTACACCTTC,CASSEALEGVDGYTF
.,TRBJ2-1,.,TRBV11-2,TGTGCCAGCAGCTTAGTGGCGGGACCGTACAATGAGCAGTTCTTC,CASSLVAGPYNEQFF
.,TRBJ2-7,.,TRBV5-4,TGTGCCAGCAGCTTGGGTTGGCGGAGGGGCCCCTACGAGCAGTACTTC,CASSLGWRRGPYEQYF
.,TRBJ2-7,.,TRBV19,TGTGCCAGTAGTAAGGGAGGTGGATCGGCGGGACTCGAGCAGTACTTC,CASSKGGGSAGLEQYF
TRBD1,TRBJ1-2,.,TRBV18,TGTGCCAGCTCACCAAAAAACAGGGGAGGAGGCTACACCTTC,CASSPKNRGGGYTF
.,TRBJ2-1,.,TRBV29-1,TGCAGCGTTGGTCAGGGGAGTTCGTACAATGAGCAGTTCTTC,CSVGQGSSYNEQFF
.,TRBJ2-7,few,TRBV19,TGTGCCAGTAGTCCCGGGTACGAGCAGTACTTC,CASSPGYEQYF
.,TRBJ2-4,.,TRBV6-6,TGTGCCAGCAGGGCCGAGGGTGACATTCAGTACTTC,CASRAEGDIQYF
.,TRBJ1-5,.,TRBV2,TGTGCCAGCAGTGAAGAGATACAGGGCCGAGGGAATCAGCCCCAGCATTTT,CASSEEIQGRGNQPQHF
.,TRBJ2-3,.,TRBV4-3,TGCGCCAGCAGCCAAGAGGAGGGGAGCACAGATACGCAGTATTTT,CASSQEEGSTDTQYF
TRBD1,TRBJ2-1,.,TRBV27,TGTGCCAGCCGACCGGGACAGGGTAAGGATGAGCAGTTCTTC,CASRPGQGKDEQFF
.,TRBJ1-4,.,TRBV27,TGTGCCAGCAGCTCCCGAGGTGAAAAACTGTTTTTT,CASSSRGEKLFF
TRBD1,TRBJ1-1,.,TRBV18,TGTGCCAGCTCACCCACACGGGACAGGGATACTGAAGCTTTCTTT,CASSPTRDRDTEAFF
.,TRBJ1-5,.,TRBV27,TGTGCCAGCAGCCCTCAGGTAAATCAGCCCCAGCATTTT,CASSPQVNQPQHF
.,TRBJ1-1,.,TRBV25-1,TGTGCCAGCAGCGAGGGGGGGAGGACTGAAGCTTTCTTT,CASSEGGRTEAFF
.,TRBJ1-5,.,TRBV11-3,TGTGCCAGCAGCTCTAGGGGTCAGCCCCAGCATTTT,CASSSRGQPQHF